Sequencing of this T cell receptor beta chain was carried out in a study of beta chain features in type 1 diabetes. Overall study findings and caveats: Type 1 diabetes patients had TCRB CDR3s that were shorter (moderately but significantly so) in all four CD4+ subsets.

The CDR3 contains 14 residues. The V gene's germline CDR1 is SGDLS and CDR2 YYNGEE. Expressed TCRB transcripts were sequenced because the isolated RNA had all been reverse transcribed beforehand. The table came from immunoSEQ multiplex PCR; TCRdb's copy has only in-frame clones and leaves some out. In the table there are more than 150,000 clones, over 8.5% of which are singletons. Comments on this clone: Its antigen is undetermined. One end of the junction varies from germline; a read error may be responsible.

Sorting gave populations that all exceeded 95% purity. The specimen was central memory CD4+ T cells from blood. The gene calls are TRBV9 and TRBJ2-1; D possibly corresponds to TRBD2 (7 bases). The TCR sequence derives from a man aged 18 to 30 in good health. CDR3 sequence: CANSVQQGGNEQFF. Written as DNA, the CDR3 is TGTGCCAACAGCGTTCAACAGGGAGGGAATGAGCAGTTCTTC.